This TCR beta chain is from a study of CD8 T cells in ankylosing spondylitis. Libraries for TCR beta were made by quantitative 5'-RACE with molecular barcodes. MiXCR was run by TCRdb on the 5' RACE reads, yielding one entry per CDR3 protein. The data contain about 240,000 distinct CDR3 sequences, approximately 12% of them singletons. This clonotype was detected many times. Its matching antigen is unknown. V was pared by 1 base and J by 3 bases, with 21 bases between. Germline V gene lookup returns CDR1 KGHDR and CDR2 SFDVKD. The CDR3 extends over 19 amino acids. Findings and limits, study-wide: Among TCR beta sequences, a motif of about 8 highly homologous variants appeared characteristic of ankylosing spondylitis blood. The clones that were linked to disease were reported to be significantly enriched in matched synovial fluid samples from ankylosing spondylitis patients.

This TCR came from a male donor with ankylosing spondylitis or in good health (not recorded which). The chain links TRBV24-1 to TRBJ2-1, with D perhaps matching TRBD2 (5 bases). Input material: blood, either unsorted or a sorted T cell fraction (not recorded which). The CDR3 DNA reads as TGTGCCACCAGTGATTTCCCACCCCGTTCGGGGAATGGCTACAATGAGCAGTTCTTC. Translated: CATSDFPPRSGNGYNEQFF.